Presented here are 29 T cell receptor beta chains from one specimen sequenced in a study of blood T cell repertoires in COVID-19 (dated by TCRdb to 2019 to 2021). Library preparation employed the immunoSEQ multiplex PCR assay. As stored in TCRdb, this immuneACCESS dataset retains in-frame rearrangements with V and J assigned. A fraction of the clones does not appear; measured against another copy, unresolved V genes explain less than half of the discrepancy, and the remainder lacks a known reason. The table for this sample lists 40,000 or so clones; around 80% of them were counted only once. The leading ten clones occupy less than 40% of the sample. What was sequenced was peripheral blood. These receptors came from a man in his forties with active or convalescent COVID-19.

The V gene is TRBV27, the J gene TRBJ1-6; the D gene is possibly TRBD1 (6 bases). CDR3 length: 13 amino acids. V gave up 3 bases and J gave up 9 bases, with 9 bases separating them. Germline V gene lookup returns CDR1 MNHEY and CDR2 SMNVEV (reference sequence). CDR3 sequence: CASSFTGLSPLHF. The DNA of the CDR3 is TGTGCCAGCAGTTTCACAGGGCTTTCACCCCTCCACTTT.

The CDR3 sequence: CASSPRVPSGNQETQYF. Written as DNA, the CDR3 is TGCGCCAGCAGCCCCCGGGTCCCTAGCGGGAACCAAGAGACCCAGTACTTC. The gene calls are TRBV4-1 and TRBJ2-5; 9 bases align to TRBD2. This CDR3 contains 17 residues. CDR1 is MGHRA and CDR2 is YSYEKL in the germline V gene. Losses at the gene ends were 4 bases for V and 0 bases for J; bases not matched to a gene: 9.

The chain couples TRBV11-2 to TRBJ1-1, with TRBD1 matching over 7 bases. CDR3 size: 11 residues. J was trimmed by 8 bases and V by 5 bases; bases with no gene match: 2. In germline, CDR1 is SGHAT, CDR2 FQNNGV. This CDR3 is CASSQGGEAFF. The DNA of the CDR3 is TGTGCCAGCAGCCAGGGGGGAGAAGCTTTCTTT.

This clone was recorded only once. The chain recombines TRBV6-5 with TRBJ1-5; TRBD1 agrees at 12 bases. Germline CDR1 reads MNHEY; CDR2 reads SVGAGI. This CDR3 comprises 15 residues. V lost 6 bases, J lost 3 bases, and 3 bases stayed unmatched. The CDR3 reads CASSRDRGPNQPQHF. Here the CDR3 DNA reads TGTGCCAGCAGCAGGGACAGGGGGCCCAATCAGCCCCAGCATTTT.

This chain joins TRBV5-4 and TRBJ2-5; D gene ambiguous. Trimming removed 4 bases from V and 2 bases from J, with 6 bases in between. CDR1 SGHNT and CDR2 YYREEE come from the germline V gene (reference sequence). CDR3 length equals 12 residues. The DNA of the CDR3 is TGTGCCAGCAGCGGCAGACAAGAGACCCAGTACTTC. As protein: CASSGRQETQYF.

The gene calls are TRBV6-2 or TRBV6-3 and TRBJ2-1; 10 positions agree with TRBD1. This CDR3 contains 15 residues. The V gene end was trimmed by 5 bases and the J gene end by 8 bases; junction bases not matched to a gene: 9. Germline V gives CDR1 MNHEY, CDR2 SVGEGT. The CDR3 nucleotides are TGTGCCAGCAGTCAGGCGGGACAGGGGAGGGATGAGCAGTTCTTC. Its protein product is CASSQAGQGRDEQFF.

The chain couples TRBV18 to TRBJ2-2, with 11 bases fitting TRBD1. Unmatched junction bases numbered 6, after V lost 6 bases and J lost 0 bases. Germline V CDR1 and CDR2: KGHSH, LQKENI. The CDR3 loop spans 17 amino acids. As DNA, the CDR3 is TGTGCCAGCTCGCCTTCGGGACAGGGGGCGAACACCGGGGAGCTGTTTTTT. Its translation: CASSPSGQGANTGELFF.

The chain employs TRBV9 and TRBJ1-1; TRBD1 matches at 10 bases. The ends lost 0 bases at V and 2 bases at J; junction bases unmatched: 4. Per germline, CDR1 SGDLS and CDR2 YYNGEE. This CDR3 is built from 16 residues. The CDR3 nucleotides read TGTGCCAGCAGCGTAGGCGGGACAGGGGTCAACACTGAAGCTTTCTTT. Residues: CASSVGGTGVNTEAFF.

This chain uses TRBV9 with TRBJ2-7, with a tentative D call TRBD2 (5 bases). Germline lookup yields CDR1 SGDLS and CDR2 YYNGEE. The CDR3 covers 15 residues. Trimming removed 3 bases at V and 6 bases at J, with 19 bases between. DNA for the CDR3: TGTGCCAGCAGCGCCACCTCTGCGACTGGAGGCGAGCAGTACTTC. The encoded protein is CASSATSATGGEQYF.

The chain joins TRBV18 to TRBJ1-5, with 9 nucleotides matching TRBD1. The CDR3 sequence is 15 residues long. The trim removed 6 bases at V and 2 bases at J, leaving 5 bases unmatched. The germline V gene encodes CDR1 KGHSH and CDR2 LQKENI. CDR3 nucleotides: TGTGCCAGCTCTCGGGGGGACAGGGGCAATCAGCCCCAGCATTTT. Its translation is CASSRGDRGNQPQHF.

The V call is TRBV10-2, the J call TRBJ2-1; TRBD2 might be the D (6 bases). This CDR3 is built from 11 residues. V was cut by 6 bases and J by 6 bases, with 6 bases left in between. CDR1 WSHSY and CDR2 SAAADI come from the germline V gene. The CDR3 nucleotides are TGCGCCAGCAGGGGGGGCAATGAGCAGTTCTTC. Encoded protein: CASRGGNEQFF.

In nucleotides, the CDR3 is TGTGCCAGCAGCCTCCGGGGGGGGGACTACGAGCAGTACTTC. Translation gives CASSLRGGDYEQYF. This chain joins TRBV5-4 and TRBJ2-7, with 8 bases fitting TRBD2. The CDR3 totals 14 residues. The trim removed 4 bases at V and 3 bases at J, leaving 6 bases unmatched. Germline V lookup: CDR1 SGHNT, CDR2 YYREEE (reference sequence).

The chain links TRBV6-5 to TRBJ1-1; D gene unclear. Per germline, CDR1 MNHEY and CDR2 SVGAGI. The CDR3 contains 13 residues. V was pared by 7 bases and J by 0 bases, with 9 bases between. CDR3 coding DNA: TGTGCCAGCATCGAACATCTGAACACTGAAGCTTTCTTT. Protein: CASIEHLNTEAFF.

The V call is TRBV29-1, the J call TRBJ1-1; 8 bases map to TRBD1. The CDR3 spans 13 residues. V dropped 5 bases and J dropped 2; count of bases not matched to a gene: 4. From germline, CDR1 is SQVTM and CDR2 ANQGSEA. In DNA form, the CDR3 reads TGCAGCGTTCCGGGACAGGTTAACACTGAAGCTTTCTTT. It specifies CSVPGQVNTEAFF. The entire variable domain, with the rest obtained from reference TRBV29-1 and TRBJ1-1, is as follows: SAVISQKPSRDICQRGTSLTIQCQVDSQVTMMFWYRQQPGQSLTLIATANQGSEATYESGFVIDKFPISRPNLTFSTLTVSNMSPEDSSIYLCSVPGQVNTEAFFGQGTRLTVV.

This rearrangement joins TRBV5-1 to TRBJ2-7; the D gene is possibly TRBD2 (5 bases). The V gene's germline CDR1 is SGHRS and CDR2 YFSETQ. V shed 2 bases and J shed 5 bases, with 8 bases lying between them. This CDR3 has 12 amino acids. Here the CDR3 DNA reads TGCGCCAGCAGCTTAGAGGGAAACGAGCAGTACTTC. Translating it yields CASSLEGNEQYF.

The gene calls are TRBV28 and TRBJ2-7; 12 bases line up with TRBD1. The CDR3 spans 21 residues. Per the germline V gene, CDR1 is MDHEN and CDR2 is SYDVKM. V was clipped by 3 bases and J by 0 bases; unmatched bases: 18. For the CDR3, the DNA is TGTGCCAGCAGTTTTGAGGGAGTAGGGGGACAGGGGGCATCCCTCTCCTACGAGCAGTACTTC. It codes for CASSFEGVGGQGASLSYEQYF.

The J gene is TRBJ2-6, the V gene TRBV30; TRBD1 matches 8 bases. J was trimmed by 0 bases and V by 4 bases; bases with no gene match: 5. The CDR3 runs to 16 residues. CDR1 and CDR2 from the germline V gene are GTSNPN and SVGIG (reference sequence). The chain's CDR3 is CAWTETGASGANVLTF. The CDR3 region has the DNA TGTGCCTGGACGGAGACAGGGGCCTCTGGGGCCAACGTCCTGACTTTC.

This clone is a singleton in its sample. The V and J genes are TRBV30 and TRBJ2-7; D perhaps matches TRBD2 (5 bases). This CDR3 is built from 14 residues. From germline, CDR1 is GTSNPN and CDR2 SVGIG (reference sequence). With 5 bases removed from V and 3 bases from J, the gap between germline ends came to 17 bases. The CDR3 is CAWYRLGRGYEQYF. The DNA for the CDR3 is TGTGCCTGGTACCGGTTGGGTCGGGGCTACGAGCAGTACTTC.

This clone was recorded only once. CDR3 coding DNA: TGTGAATCATACAGGGATTGGGGCACAGATACGCAGTATTTT. Its translation is CESYRDWGTDTQYF. The J gene is TRBJ2-3, the V gene TRBV25-1; maybe TRBD1 (6 bases). CDR3 length: 14 residues. Germline V gene lookup returns CDR1 MGHDK and CDR2 SYGVNS.

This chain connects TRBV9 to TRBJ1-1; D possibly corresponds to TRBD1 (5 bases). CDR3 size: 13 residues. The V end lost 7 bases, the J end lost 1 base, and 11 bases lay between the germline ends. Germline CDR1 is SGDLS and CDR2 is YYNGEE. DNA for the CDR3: TGTGCCAGCTCCCAGGGCACGAACACTGAAGCTTTCTTT. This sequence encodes CASSQGTNTEAFF. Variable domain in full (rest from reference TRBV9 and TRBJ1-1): DSGVTQTPKHLITATGQRVTLRCSPRSGDLSVYWYQQSLDQGLQFLIQYYNGEERAKGNILERFSAQQFPDLHSELNLSSLELGDSALYFCASSQGTNTEAFFGQGTRLTVV.

CDR3: CASSLGTSGTQETQYF. The CDR3 nucleotides read TGTGCCAGCAGCCTCGGGACTAGCGGTACCCAAGAGACCCAGTACTTC. The chain is built from TRBV11-3 and TRBJ2-5; 11 positions match TRBD2. The CDR3 length is 16 residues. Germline V gives CDR1 SGHNT, CDR2 YENEEA. Germline trimming cut 5 bases from V and 1 base from J; bases unmatched to any gene: 6.

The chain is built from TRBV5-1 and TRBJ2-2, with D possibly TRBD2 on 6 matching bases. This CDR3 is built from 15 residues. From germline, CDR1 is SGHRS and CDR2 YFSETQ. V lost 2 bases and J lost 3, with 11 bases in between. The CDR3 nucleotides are TGCGCCAGCAGCTTTACGGGGGTCGACACCGGGGAGCTGTTTTTT. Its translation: CASSFTGVDTGELFF.

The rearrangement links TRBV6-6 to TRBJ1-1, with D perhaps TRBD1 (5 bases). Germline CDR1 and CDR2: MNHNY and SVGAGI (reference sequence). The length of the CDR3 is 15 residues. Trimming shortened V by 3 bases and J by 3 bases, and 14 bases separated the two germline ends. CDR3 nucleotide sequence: TGTGCCAGCAGTTATTCGCCGGGCAGGGACACTGAAGCTTTCTTT. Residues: CASSYSPGRDTEAFF.

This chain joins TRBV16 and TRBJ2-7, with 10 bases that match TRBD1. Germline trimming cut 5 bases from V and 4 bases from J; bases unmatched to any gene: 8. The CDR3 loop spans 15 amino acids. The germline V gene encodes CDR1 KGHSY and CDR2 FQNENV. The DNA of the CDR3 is TGTGCCAGCAGCTTCGCGACAGGGGGCTTTTACGAGCAGTACTTC. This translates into CASSFATGGFYEQYF.

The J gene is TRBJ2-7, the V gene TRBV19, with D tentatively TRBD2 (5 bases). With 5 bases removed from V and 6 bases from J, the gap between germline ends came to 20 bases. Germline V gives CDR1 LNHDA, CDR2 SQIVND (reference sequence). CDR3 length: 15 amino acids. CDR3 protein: CASSQAGRSGGEQYF. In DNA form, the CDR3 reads TGTGCCAGTAGTCAGGCCGGAAGGTCAGGAGGCGAGCAGTACTTC.

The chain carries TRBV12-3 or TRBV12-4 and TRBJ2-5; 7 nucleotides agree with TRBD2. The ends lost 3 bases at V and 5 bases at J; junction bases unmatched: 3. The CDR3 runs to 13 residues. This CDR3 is CASSFWGGETQYF. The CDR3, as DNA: TGTGCCAGCAGTTTCTGGGGAGGGGAGACCCAGTACTTC.

The CDR3 bases are TGTGCCACCAGTGATACCGGACAGACCTACGAGCAGTACTTC. Its translation is CATSDTGQTYEQYF. The rearrangement joins TRBV24-1 to TRBJ2-7, with TRBD1 as a possible D gene (6 bases). The CDR3 loop spans 14 amino acids. The germline V gene encodes CDR1 KGHDR and CDR2 SFDVKD. V gave up 3 bases and J gave up 2 bases, with 10 bases separating them.

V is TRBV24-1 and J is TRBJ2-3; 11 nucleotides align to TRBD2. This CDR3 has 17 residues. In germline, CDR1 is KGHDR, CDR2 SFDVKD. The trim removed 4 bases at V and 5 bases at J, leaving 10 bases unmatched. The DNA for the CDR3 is TGTGCCACCAGTGACATACTAGCGGGGGAGGCAGGAGATACGCAGTATTTT. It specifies CATSDILAGEAGDTQYF.

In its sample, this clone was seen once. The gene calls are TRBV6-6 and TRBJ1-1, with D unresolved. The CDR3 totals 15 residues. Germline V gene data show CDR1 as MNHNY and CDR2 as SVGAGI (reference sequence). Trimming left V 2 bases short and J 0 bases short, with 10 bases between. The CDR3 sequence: CASSYGTAMNTEAFF. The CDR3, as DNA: TGTGCCAGCAGTTACGGCACAGCCATGAACACTGAAGCTTTCTTT.